The sequence of this T cell receptor (beta chain) was determined in a study of shared clonotypes between healthy human individuals. Clones were read by immunoSEQ multiplex PCR, and TCRdb kept only the in-frame ones, dropping some. The sample records about 1.5 million clones, 95% to 99% being singletons. Germline V gives CDR1 KGHSH, CDR2 LQKENI. The V segment lost 2 bases and the J segment 5 bases; nucleotides outside the gene matches: 2. The CDR3 loop spans 14 amino acids. Sequencing was done on a sample of naive CD4+ T cells sorted from blood. Subset described: CD45RA+ positively selected. The gene calls are TRBV18 and TRBJ1-5, with TRBD1 matching 8 bases. This receptor was identified in a man aged 30-40 years in good health. The CDR3 bases are TGTGCCAGCTCACCATCAGGGGGCCATCAGCCCCAGCATTTT. Protein product: CASSPSGGHQPQHF.